The clone carrying this T cell receptor (beta chain) appeared a single time. Repertoires were generated with immunoSEQ multiplex PCR, while TCRdb's copy carries only in-frame clones and drops some. In the table there are about 170,000 clones, roughly 90% of which are singletons. These data come from a study of control samples from healthy donors and cancer patients. Germline V gene sequence: CDR1 SNHLY, CDR2 FYNNEI. The CDR3 totals 14 residues. J is TRBJ2-3 and V is TRBV2, with TRBD2 matching 8 bases. The clonotype was recovered from a man aged 25 to 40 in good health. The sample was blood. Here the CDR3 reads CARTGGVVGDTQYF. In nucleotides, the CDR3 is TGTGCGAGGACCGGGGGGGTCGTTGGTGATACGCAGTATTTT. Full variable domain (remainder filled in from reference TRBV2 and TRBJ2-3): EPEVTQTPSHQVTQMGQEVILRCVPISNHLYFYWYRQILGQKVEFLVSFYNNEISEKSEIFDDQFSVERPDGSNFTLKIRSTKLEDSAMYFCARTGGVVGDTQYFGPGTRLTVL.